The present TCR beta chain was sequenced within a study of blood T cell repertoires in COVID-19. In the study overall: From T cells, B-cell-depleted T cells, or PBMCs came the material, which was cDNA or gDNA.

This CDR3 has 16 amino acids. Germline V lookup: CDR1 MGHRA, CDR2 YSYEKL. V was pared by 0 bases and J by 2 bases, with 3 bases of the junction left unmatched. Assay: immunoSEQ multiplex PCR; the TCRdb copy retains only in-frame clones and omits some. The table has about 250,000 clones, over 80% seen once. The age range of participants was 18 to 89 years, with residence in 20 to 25 US areas. Participant-reported clinical history was the basis for cohort assignment. This rearrangement joins TRBV4-1 to TRBJ2-1; 8 bases are shared with TRBD2. This clonotype was sampled from a young woman who had recovered from COVID-19. Sequencing used PBMCs or T cells enriched from blood (not recorded which). The CDR3: CASSQDWRGAYNEQFF. The CDR3 DNA is TGCGCCAGCAGCCAAGATTGGCGGGGGGCCTACAATGAGCAGTTCTTC.